The clone carrying this T cell receptor (beta chain) appeared a few times. Its antigen remains unidentified. Profiling relied on immunoSEQ multiplex PCR, and the TCRdb table lists in-frame clones only, not all of them. This table holds 550,000 to 850,000 clones, 72% found once. The sample is drawn from a study of shared clonotypes between healthy human individuals. Regarding the study as a whole: Sharing of clonotypes among donors was expected to vary with sequencing depth.

Germline V gene lookup returns CDR1 MNHNS and CDR2 SASEGT. V lost 4 bases and J lost 3, with 6 bases in between. The CDR3 is 12 residues long. The genes are TRBV6-1 and TRBJ1-2; no firm D call. This clonotype was obtained from a woman aged 25 to 45 in good health. Material: memory CD4+ T cells sorted from blood. Stated subset: CD45RA-negative fraction. CDR3: CASSGRDYGYTF. Written as DNA, the CDR3 is TGTGCCAGCAGTGGTAGGGACTATGGCTACACCTTC.